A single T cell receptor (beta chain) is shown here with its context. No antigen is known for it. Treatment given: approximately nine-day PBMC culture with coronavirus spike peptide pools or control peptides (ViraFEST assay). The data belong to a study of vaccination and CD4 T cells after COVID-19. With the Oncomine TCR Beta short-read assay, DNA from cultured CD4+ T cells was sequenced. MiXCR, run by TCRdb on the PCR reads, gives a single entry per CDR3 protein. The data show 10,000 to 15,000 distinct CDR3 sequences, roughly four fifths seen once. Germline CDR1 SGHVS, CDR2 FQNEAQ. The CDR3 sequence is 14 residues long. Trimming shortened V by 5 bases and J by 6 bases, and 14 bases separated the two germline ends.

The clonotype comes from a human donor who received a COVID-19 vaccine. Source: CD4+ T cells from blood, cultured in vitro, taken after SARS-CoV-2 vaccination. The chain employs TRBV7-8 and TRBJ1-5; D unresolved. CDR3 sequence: CASSPRTGFQPQHF. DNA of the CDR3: TGTGCCAGCAGCCCACGCACGGGATTTCAGCCCCAGCATTTT. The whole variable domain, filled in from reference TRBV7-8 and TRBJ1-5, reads GAGVSQSPRYKVAKRGQDVALRCDPISGHVSLFWYQQALGQGPEFLTYFQNEAQLDKSGLPSDRFFAERPEGSVSTLKIQRTQQEDSAVYLCASSPRTGFQPQHFGDGTRLSIL.